The clone carrying this TCR beta chain has just a few counts. The sample comes from a study of blood T cell repertoires in COVID-19. Study context: The United States, Italy and Spain supplied acute and convalescent COVID-19 samples. Sources were T cells, B-cell-depleted T cells, or PBMCs; the material itself was cDNA or gDNA.

Participants came from fewer than 25 US areas, aged roughly 18 to 89 years. Original methodology: It was from reference gene primer amplification that nucleated cell counts were estimated. Repertoires were generated with immunoSEQ multiplex PCR, while TCRdb's copy carries only in-frame clones and drops some. V, J and clone size reflect that table, while D and trimming were determined from the DNA. The sample includes approximately 360,000 clones, approximately 87% of them seen just once. The CDR3 is 14 residues long. V lost 5 bases and J 3 bases, leaving 13 bases between the germline ends. Germline CDR1 is MNHEY and CDR2 is SMNVEV (reference sequence).

V gene TRBV27 combines with J gene TRBJ1-2, with D possibly TRBD1 on 5 matching bases. This receptor was obtained from a man aged 40-49 years in a cohort exposed to, infected with or recovered from COVID-19 (not recorded which). The source material was PBMCs or T cells enriched from blood (not recorded which). CDR3 DNA sequence: TGTGCCAGCAGTAGAAAACAGGACCACTATGGCTACACCTTC. This translates into CASSRKQDHYGYTF.